This TCR beta chain was documented in a study of blood T cell repertoires in COVID-19. Study-level background: The United States, Italy and Spain supplied acute and convalescent COVID-19 samples. The analysed material was cDNA or gDNA that came from T cells, B-cell-depleted T cells, or PBMCs.

In the study's own analysis: The assay estimated nucleated cells by amplifying reference gene primers. Measured with immunoSEQ multiplex PCR; TCRdb has only the in-frame clones, and not every one. Clonal size and the V and J genes are those of that table, whereas D and trimming came from the DNA. The sample shows around 620,000 clones, 85% to 90% of them seen only once. The CDR3 is 16 amino acids. Looked up from germline, CDR1 is MGHRA and CDR2 is YSYEKL. Germline trimming cut 3 bases from V and 2 bases from J; bases unmatched to any gene: 10. The origin of this receptor is a woman aged 18 to 35 with acute or convalescent COVID-19. The sample was peripheral blood. The genes are TRBV4-1 and TRBJ2-7; 7 nucleotides align to TRBD1. The CDR3 sequence is CASSHPHTGATYEQYF. CDR3 nucleotides: TGCGCCAGCAGCCACCCCCACACAGGGGCCACCTACGAGCAGTACTTC.